This T cell receptor (beta chain) derives from a study of long-term antiretroviral therapy in people with HIV. It was version v3.0 of the immunoSEQ assay that was run at survey level. Data came from immunoSEQ multiplex PCR; TCRdb stores just in-frame clones and leaves some out. The profile shows about 24,000 clones, 79% of them singletons. As concerns this clone: The antigen is undetermined.

Looked up from germline, CDR1 is LNHDA and CDR2 is SQIVND (reference sequence). Germline trimming cut 7 bases from V and 8 bases from J; bases unmatched to any gene: 9. This CDR3 is built from 15 residues. Study-wide findings and caveats: Investigators report no available data on ART adherence, viral resistance or therapy changes. Clonal expansions arising prior to ART prevailed in the repertoire at every time point. HIV repertoire CDR3 lengths ranged less widely than those of controls. Subsequent to ART, diversity was augmented yet persisted below that of transplant donor controls.

V is TRBV19 and J is TRBJ2-1; TRBD2 matches at 12 bases. This specimen consisted of unsorted PBMCs, obtained 1.2 years after starting antiretroviral therapy. The sequence was obtained from a woman in her thirties or forties with HIV. The DNA of the CDR3 is TGTGCCAGTATGCTAGCGGGAGGGCCTATCGATGAGCAGTTCTTC. This translates into CASMLAGGPIDEQFF.